The 8 T cell receptor beta chains below were found in one sample sequenced in a study of shared clonotypes between healthy human individuals. Here immunoSEQ multiplex PCR was the method, and the copy in TCRdb shows in-frame clones only, minus some. The sample carries 550,000 to 800,000 clones, 90% recorded once. Sequenced input: memory CD8+ T cells from PBMCs. Subset indicated: CD45RO+ cells pooled with CCR7-negative TemRA cells. The receptors were gathered from a man younger than 35 in good health. Some clones in this sample may be carry-over from other donors' samples.

The chain links TRBV7-9 to TRBJ2-1; 10 bases agree with TRBD1. V was clipped by 5 bases and J by 6 bases; unmatched bases: 10. Germline V gene data show CDR1 as SEHNR and CDR2 as FQNEAQ (reference sequence). The CDR3 is 16 amino acids. The CDR3: CASSPGQGPAGNEQFF. In DNA form, the CDR3 reads TGTGCCAGCAGCCCGGGACAGGGGCCGGCGGGCAATGAGCAGTTCTTC. Looking up the rest from reference TRBV7-9 and TRBJ2-1 gives the full variable domain: DTGVSQNPRHKITKRGQNVTFRCDPISEHNRLYWYRQTLGQGPEFLTYFQNEAQLEKSRLLSDRFSAERPKGSFSTLEIQRTEQGDSAMYLCASSPGQGPAGNEQFFGPGTRLTVL.

V and J are TRBV18 and TRBJ2-1; 7 bases are a match to TRBD1. CDR3 length: 15 amino acids. The junction had 8 bases not matched to a gene; V was cut back by 5 bases and J by 4 bases. Per the germline V gene, CDR1 is KGHSH and CDR2 is LQKENI. The CDR3, as DNA: TGTGCCAGCTCAATGGAGAAGGGGGCTTACAATGAGCAGTTCTTC. Translation gives CASSMEKGAYNEQFF.

The chain is built from TRBV28 and TRBJ1-3, with D possibly matching TRBD1 (5 bases). The CDR3 is 20 residues long. Per the germline V gene, CDR1 is MDHEN and CDR2 is SYDVKM. Trimming pared 3 bases from V and 0 bases from J, leaving 24 bases between. CDR3 loop: CASSFPLGTGGVGSGNTIYF. CDR3 nucleotides: TGTGCCAGCAGTTTCCCCCTCGGGACGGGTGGAGTTGGCTCTGGAAACACCATATATTTT.

V gene TRBV19 combines with J gene TRBJ2-7; possible D gene TRBD1, 5 bases. The CDR3 is 15 residues long. V lost 5 bases, J lost 2 bases, and 16 bases lay in between. The germline V gene encodes CDR1 LNHDA and CDR2 SQIVND (reference sequence). The CDR3 region has the DNA TGTGCCAGTAGTTTGGCGGCAGGGCCCCCCTACGAGCAGTACTTC. It codes for CASSLAAGPPYEQYF. The entire variable domain, with the rest obtained from reference TRBV19 and TRBJ2-7, is as follows: DGGITQSPKYLFRKEGQNVTLSCEQNLNHDAMYWYRQDPGQGLRLIYYSQIVNDFQKGDIAEGYSVSREKKESFPLTVTSAQKNPTAFYLCASSLAAGPPYEQYFGPGTRLTVT.

This chain joins TRBV6-5 and TRBJ2-1; 8 bases map to TRBD2. The CDR3 is 13 residues long. V gave up 6 bases and J gave up 4 bases; unmatched junction bases: 2. The germline V gene has CDR1 MNHEY and CDR2 SVGAGI. CDR3 residues: CASRTSVYNEQFF. DNA for the CDR3: TGTGCCAGCAGGACTAGCGTTTACAATGAGCAGTTCTTC.

This CDR3 reads CASRLLGGRISEQYF. DNA for the CDR3: TGTGCCAGCAGGCTACTCGGTGGCCGGATATCTGAGCAGTACTTC. The rearrangement uses TRBV28 and TRBJ2-7; no reliable D call. Germline V CDR1 and CDR2: MDHEN, SYDVKM. The length of the CDR3 is 15 residues. The ends were cut back, 6 bases at V and 7 bases at J, with 22 bases in the middle.

The sample holds a few counts of this clone. V usage is TRBV13 and J usage is TRBJ2-3, with unresolved D. Germline loops: CDR1 PRHDT, CDR2 FYEKMQ (reference sequence). The CDR3 loop spans 12 amino acids. V lost 5 bases and J lost 4, with 7 bases in between. The chain's CDR3 is CASSARSDTQYF. Here the CDR3 DNA reads TGTGCCAGCAGCGCGCGCTCAGATACGCAGTATTTT.

V is TRBV27 and J is TRBJ1-6; D gene uncertain. Deletions cut 4 bases from V and 9 bases from J, with 13 bases between. The CDR3 covers 14 residues. The germline V gene encodes CDR1 MNHEY and CDR2 SMNVEV (reference sequence). The CDR3 DNA reads as TGTGCCAGCAGTTCGTGGATAGTGGGTTCACCCCTCCACTTT. It yields the protein CASSSWIVGSPLHF.